This T cell receptor (beta chain) originates from a study of glioma-infiltrating T cells. Turning to this clonotype: A much larger clone lies one base from this, so it may be a read error.

The iRepertoire nested amplicon-rescue multiplex PCR amplified TCR alpha and beta CDR3s from RNA. TCRdb reanalysed the multiplex PCR reads using MiXCR and keeps one entry per CDR3 protein. The sample carries about 380,000 distinct CDR3 sequences, 41% recorded once. This CDR3 contains 14 residues. CDR1 is DFQATT and CDR2 is SNEGSKA in the germline V gene (reference sequence). The chain uses TRBV20-1 and TRBJ2-1, with D uncertain. Sequencing used glioma tissue, nonneoplastic brain tissue, or PBMCs (not recorded which). This receptor was identified in a human donor with low-grade glioma or glioblastoma, undergoing nonglioma brain surgery, or in good health (not recorded which). CDR3 protein: CSARGVGSYNKQFF. In DNA form, the CDR3 reads TGCAGTGCTAGAGGGGTAGGGTCCTACAATAAGCAGTTCTTC.